This T cell receptor (beta chain) was observed in a study of blood T cells in healthy people across ages. The authors ran a second PCR of about 6 to 11 cycles using a sample-barcoded 5' primer and a J-beta primer mix. One entry per CDR3 protein results from TCRdb running MiXCR on the 5' RACE reads. The table includes under 850,000 distinct CDR3 sequences, 36% detected once. V lost 0 bases to trimming and J lost 9 bases; unmatched junction nucleotides: 15. The CDR3 is 17 amino acids. Per germline, CDR1 SGDLS and CDR2 YYNGEE. General study points: A roughly linear age-dependent decrease characterized TCR beta diversity per million T cells.

A note on this clonotype: Its matching antigen is unknown.

Source material: blood. The sequence was obtained from a man younger than 35 in good health. The chain uses TRBV9 and TRBJ1-5; 7 nucleotides align to TRBD1. In DNA, the CDR3 is TGTGCCAGCAGCGTAGGAGATATGGCAGGGGGGATTTGGCCCCAGCATTTT. This translates into CASSVGDMAGGIWPQHF.